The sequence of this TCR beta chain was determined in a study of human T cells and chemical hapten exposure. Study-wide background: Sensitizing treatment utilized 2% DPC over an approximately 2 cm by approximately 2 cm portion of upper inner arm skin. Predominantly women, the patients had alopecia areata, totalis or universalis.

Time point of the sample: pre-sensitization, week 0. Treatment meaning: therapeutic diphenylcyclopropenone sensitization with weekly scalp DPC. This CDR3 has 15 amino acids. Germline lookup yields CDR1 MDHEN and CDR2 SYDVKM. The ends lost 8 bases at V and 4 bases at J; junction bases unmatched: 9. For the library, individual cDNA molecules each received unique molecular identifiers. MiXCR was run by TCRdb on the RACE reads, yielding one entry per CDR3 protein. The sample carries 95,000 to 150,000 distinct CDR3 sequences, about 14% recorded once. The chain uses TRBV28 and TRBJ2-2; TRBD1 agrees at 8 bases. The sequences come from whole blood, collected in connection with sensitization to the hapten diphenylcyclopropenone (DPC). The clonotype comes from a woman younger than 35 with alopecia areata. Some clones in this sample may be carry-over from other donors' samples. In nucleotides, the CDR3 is TGTGCCAGCGGCGGCCGGACAGGGATCACCGGGGAGCTGTTTTTT. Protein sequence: CASGGRTGITGELFF.